This T cell receptor (beta chain) was sequenced during a study of Ad26.COV2.S vaccination and SARS-CoV-2 variants. Whole-study context: Participant was drawn from the COV1001 Ad26.COV2.S trial arm.

V lost 4 bases, J lost 3 bases, and 5 bases stayed unmatched. The CDR3 covers 15 residues. Germline V gene sequence: CDR1 SGHDT, CDR2 YYEEEE. Clones were read by immunoSEQ multiplex PCR, and TCRdb kept only the in-frame ones, dropping some. The data contain hundreds of thousands of clones, roughly 91% of them seen just once; the ten biggest clones take up roughly 3.1%. Treatment specified: 15 to 20 received Ad26.COV2.S at low or high dose, single or two shots; a few received placebo; per-sample allocation not given. At day 63 after the first vaccine or placebo injection, samples were drawn. Adults aged 18-55 years in Boston included the donor.

The specimen was peripheral blood, collected in a trial of Ad26.COV2.S vaccine versus placebo. The chain joins TRBV5-6 to TRBJ2-7, with 12 bases fitting TRBD1. This receptor was obtained from a person between 18 and 65 years old who received the Ad26.COV2.S COVID-19 vaccine or a placebo. The CDR3 sequence: CASSTGTGGIYEQYF. The CDR3 DNA follows: TGTGCCAGCAGCACCGGGACAGGGGGCATCTACGAGCAGTACTTC.